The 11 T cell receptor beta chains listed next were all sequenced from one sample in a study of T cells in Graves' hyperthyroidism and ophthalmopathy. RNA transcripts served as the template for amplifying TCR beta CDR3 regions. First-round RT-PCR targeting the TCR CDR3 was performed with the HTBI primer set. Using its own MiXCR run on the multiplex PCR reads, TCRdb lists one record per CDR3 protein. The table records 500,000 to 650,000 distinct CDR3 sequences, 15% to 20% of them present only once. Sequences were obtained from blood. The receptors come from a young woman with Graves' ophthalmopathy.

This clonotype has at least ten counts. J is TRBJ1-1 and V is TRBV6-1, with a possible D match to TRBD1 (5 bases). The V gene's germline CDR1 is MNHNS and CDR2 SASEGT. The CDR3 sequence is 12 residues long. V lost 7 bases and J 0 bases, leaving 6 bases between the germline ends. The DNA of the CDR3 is TGTGCCAGCACAGGGCTGAACACTGAAGCTTTCTTT. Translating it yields CASTGLNTEAFF.

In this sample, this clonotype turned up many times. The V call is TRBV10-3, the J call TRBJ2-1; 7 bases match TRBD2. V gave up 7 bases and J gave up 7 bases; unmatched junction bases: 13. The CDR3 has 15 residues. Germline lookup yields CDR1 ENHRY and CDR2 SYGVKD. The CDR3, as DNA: TGTGCCATCACTAGAAGGTGGGGCGGGAGAAATGAGCAGTTCTTC. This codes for CAITRRWGGRNEQFF.

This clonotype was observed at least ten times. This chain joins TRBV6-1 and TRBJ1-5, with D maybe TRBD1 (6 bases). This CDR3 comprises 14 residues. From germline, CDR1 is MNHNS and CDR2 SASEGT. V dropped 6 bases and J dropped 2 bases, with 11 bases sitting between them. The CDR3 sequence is CASSPTGRNQPQHF. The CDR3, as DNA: TGTGCCAGCAGCCCGACAGGCCGCAATCAGCCCCAGCATTTT.

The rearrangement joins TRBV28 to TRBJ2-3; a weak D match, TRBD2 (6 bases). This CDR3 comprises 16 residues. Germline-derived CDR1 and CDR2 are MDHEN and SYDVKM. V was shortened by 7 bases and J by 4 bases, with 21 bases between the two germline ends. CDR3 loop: CASTDRDPSDPDTQYF. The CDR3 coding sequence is TGTGCCAGCACCGACCGGGACCCTAGCGATCCAGATACGCAGTATTTT.

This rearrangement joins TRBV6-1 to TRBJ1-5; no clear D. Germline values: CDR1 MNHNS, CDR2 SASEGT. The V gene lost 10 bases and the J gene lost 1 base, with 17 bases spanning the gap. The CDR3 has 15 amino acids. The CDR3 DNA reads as TGTGCCACAGGTGACTTGTCTTTAAGCAATCAGCCCCAGCATTTT. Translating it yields CATGDLSLSNQPQHF.

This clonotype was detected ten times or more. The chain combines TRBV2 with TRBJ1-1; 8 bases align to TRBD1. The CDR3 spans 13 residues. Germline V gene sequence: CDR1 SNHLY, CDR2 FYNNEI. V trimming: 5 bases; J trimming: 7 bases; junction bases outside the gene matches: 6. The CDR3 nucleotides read TGTGCCAGCAGTTTTGACAGGGGAAGTGAAGCTTTCTTT. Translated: CASSFDRGSEAFF.

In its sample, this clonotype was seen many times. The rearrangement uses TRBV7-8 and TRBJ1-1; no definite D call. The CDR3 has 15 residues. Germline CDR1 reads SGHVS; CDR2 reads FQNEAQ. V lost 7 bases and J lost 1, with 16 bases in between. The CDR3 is CASNGQTRENTEAFF. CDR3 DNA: TGTGCCAGCAACGGGCAGACAAGAGAGAACACTGAAGCTTTCTTT.

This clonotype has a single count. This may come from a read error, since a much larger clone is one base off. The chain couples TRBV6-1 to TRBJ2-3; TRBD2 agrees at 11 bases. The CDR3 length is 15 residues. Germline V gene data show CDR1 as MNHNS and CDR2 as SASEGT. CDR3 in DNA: TGTGCCAGCAGAGGTAGCGGGGGGGCAACAGATACGCGGTATTTT. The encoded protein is CASRGSGGATDTRYF.

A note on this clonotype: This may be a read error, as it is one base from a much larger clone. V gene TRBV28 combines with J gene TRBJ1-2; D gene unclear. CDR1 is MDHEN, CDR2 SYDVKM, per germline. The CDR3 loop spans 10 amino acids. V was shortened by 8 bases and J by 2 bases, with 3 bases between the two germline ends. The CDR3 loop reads CASGNYGYTF. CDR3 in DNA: TGTGCCAGCGGAAACTATGGCTACACCTTC.

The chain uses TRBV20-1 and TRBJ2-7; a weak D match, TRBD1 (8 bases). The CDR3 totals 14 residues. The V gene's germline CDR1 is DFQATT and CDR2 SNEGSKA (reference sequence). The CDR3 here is CTAGGTGKLSEQYF. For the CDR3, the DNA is TGCACCGCCGGGGGGACAGGTAAACTCAGCGAGCAGTACTTC.

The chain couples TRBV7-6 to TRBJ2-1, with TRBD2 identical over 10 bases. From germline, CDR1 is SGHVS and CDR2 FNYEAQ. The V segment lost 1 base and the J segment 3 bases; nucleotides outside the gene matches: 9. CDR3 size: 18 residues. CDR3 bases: TGTGCCAGCAGCTTAGATCTAGGGCTAGCGGGGGTCTACAATGAGCAGTTCTTC. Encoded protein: CASSLDLGLAGVYNEQFF.